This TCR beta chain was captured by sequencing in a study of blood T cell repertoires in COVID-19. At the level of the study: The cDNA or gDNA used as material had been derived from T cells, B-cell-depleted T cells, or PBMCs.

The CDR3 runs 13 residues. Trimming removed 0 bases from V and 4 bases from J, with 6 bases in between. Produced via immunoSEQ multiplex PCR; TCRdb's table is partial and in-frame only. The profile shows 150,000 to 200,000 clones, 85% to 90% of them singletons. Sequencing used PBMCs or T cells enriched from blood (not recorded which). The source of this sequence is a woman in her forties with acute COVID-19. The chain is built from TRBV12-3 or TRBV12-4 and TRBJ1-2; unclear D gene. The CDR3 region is CASSLAFPYGYTF. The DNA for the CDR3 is TGTGCCAGCAGTTTAGCCTTCCCCTATGGCTACACCTTC.